This T cell receptor (beta chain) originates from a study of blood T cell repertoires in COVID-19. Looking at the study overall: Sources were T cells, B-cell-depleted T cells, or PBMCs; the material itself was cDNA or gDNA.

Profiled with immunoSEQ multiplex PCR; TCRdb holds only in-frame clones, not every one. This table holds 250,000 to 350,000 clones, around 81% found once. Trimming shortened V by 6 bases and J by 0 bases, and 6 bases separated the two germline ends. The CDR3 runs to 13 residues. The germline gives CDR1 MNHNY, CDR2 SVGAGI (reference sequence). While infection was still active, Seattle patients were enrolled and then followed longitudinally. The gene calls are TRBV6-6 and TRBJ1-5; D gene unclear. The sequence was collected from a person aged 65 to 85 with COVID-19, enrolled during active disease. Sequenced input: peripheral blood. Written as DNA, the CDR3 is TGTGCCAGCAGGGGAGATAGCAATCAGCCCCAGCATTTT. Protein product: CASRGDSNQPQHF.